This T cell receptor beta chain was identified during a study of human T cells and chemical hapten exposure. Regarding the study as a whole: Correlating positively with patch test score were the PT1 expanded TCR counts.

V was trimmed by 0 bases and J by 12 bases, leaving 9 bases between them. The CDR3 sequence is 12 residues long. Per germline, CDR1 SEHNR and CDR2 FQNEAQ (reference sequence). Per the authors' pipeline: Samples ranged from about 23,224 to 700,000 TCRs, with a median of approximately 100,000. Each CDR3 protein is one row after TCRdb ran MiXCR on the RACE reads. The V and J calls come from TCRdb's annotation, not from the publication. The profile shows around 360,000 distinct CDR3 sequences, 6% to 7% of them singletons. Time point meaning: patch test 2, 6 weeks after DPC sensitization. Treatment defined: therapeutic diphenylcyclopropenone sensitization with weekly scalp DPC. Unfractionated whole blood was the source of the extracted total RNA. This clonotype was seen many times. Antigen unknown.

V is TRBV7-9 and J is TRBJ2-1, with D maybe TRBD2 (6 bases). The input for sequencing was whole blood, taken in connection with sensitization to the hapten diphenylcyclopropenone (DPC). This sequence was found in a woman younger than 30 with alopecia areata. Some clones in this sample may be carry-over from other donors' samples. CDR3 bases: TGTGCCAGCAGCTTAGCGGAGGGGTCGCAGTTCTTC. Its protein is CASSLAEGSQFF.